One and the same sample provided the 10 T cell receptor beta chains below, sequenced in a study of OX40 agonist ivuxolimab in advanced cancers. The repertoire was sequenced with immunoSEQ multiplex PCR; TCRdb's copy has only in-frame clones and lacks some. The repertoire holds about 36,000 clones, with less than 80% as singletons. The sample here was CD4+ or CD8+ T cells sorted from blood, taken in a trial of the OX40 agonist ivuxolimab. These receptors all come from an adult with an advanced solid tumor such as melanoma, head and neck, liver or kidney cancer.

The chain is built from TRBV7-9 and TRBJ2-3, with a tentative D call TRBD2 (6 bases). Per germline, CDR1 SEHNR and CDR2 FQNEAQ (reference sequence). V was shortened by 3 bases and J by 4 bases, with 17 bases between the two germline ends. There are 16 residues in the CDR3. For the CDR3, the DNA is TGTGCCAGCAGCTTCCCTCGTGGGGGGAGTCCAGATACGCAGTATTTT. This gives the protein CASSFPRGGSPDTQYF.

The chain couples TRBV7-8 to TRBJ1-2, with 8 bases lining up with TRBD1. Trimming cost V 5 bases and J 5 bases; bases outside gene matches: 16. Germline V lookup: CDR1 SGHVS, CDR2 FQNEAQ. The CDR3 runs to 17 residues. The CDR3 is CASSPARGGQGRYGYTF. CDR3 sequence (DNA): TGTGCCAGCAGCCCAGCGAGGGGCGGACAGGGAAGGTATGGCTACACCTTC.

V is TRBV5-4 and J is TRBJ2-5, with 8 bases lining up with TRBD2. The CDR3 contains 15 residues. The V segment lost 2 bases and the J segment 3 bases; nucleotides outside the gene matches: 6. From germline, CDR1 is SGHNT and CDR2 YYREEE (reference sequence). DNA for the CDR3: TGTGCCAGCAGCTTAGCGCGGGAGGAAAAAGAGACCCAGTACTTC. Encoded protein: CASSLAREEKETQYF.

This clone has only one observation. The J gene is TRBJ2-5, the V gene TRBV7-2; either TRBD1 or TRBD2 may fit D (5 bases each). This CDR3 comprises 14 residues. V lost 3 bases, J lost 5 bases, and 13 bases lay in between. The germline CDR1 and CDR2 sequences are SGHTA and FQGNSA. DNA of the CDR3: TGTGCCAGCAGCTTGAGGACGGGGCGGGAGACCCAGTACTTC. Encoded protein: CASSLRTGRETQYF.

This clone came up once. The chain employs TRBV19 and TRBJ2-4; D might be TRBD1 or TRBD2, each matching 7 bases. The CDR3 runs to 20 residues. V was cut by 5 bases and J by 3 bases, with 29 bases left in between. Germline V gives CDR1 LNHDA, CDR2 SQIVND (reference sequence). As DNA, the CDR3 is TGTGCCAGTAGTGACCCGGGACAGCGTTACGAGCGGGGATACAAAAACATTCAGTACTTC. Its translation: CASSDPGQRYERGYKNIQYF.

The chain uses TRBV21-1 and TRBJ2-7; the D call in the table, TRBD1, was not verified against the DNA. TRBV21-1 is reported as a pseudogene. The CDR3 extends over 14 amino acids. CDR3 in amino acids: CASSKRTGAYEQYF. As DNA, the CDR3 is TGTGCCAGCAGCAAAAGGACAGGGGCCTACGAGCAGTACTTC.

A few counts support this clone. The CDR3 reads CASSYGSSVGYEQYF. The CDR3 DNA is TGTGCCAGCAGTTACGGATCTAGCGTGGGATACGAGCAGTACTTC. The chain employs TRBV6-6 and TRBJ2-7; the D gene is possibly TRBD2 (6 bases). This CDR3 has 15 residues. V was trimmed by 2 bases and J by 4 bases, leaving 15 bases between them. Germline V gene sequence: CDR1 MNHNY, CDR2 SVGAGI (reference sequence).

The gene calls are TRBV9 and TRBJ2-3, with D unresolved. Germline V gene data show CDR1 as SGDLS and CDR2 as YYNGEE. This CDR3 region has 15 residues. Trimming removed 4 bases from V and 2 bases from J, with 14 bases in between. Here the CDR3 reads CASSQARWDTDTQYF. CDR3 DNA sequence: TGTGCCAGCAGCCAAGCAAGGTGGGACACAGATACGCAGTATTTT.

The chain has TRBV6-6 and TRBJ1-1; possible D gene TRBD1, 6 bases. Trimming pared 7 bases from V and 5 bases from J, leaving 14 bases between. This CDR3 region has 13 residues. Germline loops: CDR1 MNHNY, CDR2 SVGAGI (reference sequence). The DNA of the CDR3 is TGTGCCAGCAACATACAGGGTGGAACTGAAGCTTTCTTT. Its translation: CASNIQGGTEAFF.

This clone was picked up a small number of times. V and J are TRBV7-8 and TRBJ2-1, with D perhaps matching TRBD1 or TRBD2 (5 bases each). V was pared by 5 bases and J by 6 bases, with 20 bases between. Per the germline V gene, CDR1 is SGHVS and CDR2 is FQNEAQ. This CDR3 has 16 residues. The CDR3 spells CASSRRGTPLGNEQFF. CDR3 nucleotides: TGTGCCAGCAGCCGCAGAGGGACGCCGCTTGGCAATGAGCAGTTCTTC.